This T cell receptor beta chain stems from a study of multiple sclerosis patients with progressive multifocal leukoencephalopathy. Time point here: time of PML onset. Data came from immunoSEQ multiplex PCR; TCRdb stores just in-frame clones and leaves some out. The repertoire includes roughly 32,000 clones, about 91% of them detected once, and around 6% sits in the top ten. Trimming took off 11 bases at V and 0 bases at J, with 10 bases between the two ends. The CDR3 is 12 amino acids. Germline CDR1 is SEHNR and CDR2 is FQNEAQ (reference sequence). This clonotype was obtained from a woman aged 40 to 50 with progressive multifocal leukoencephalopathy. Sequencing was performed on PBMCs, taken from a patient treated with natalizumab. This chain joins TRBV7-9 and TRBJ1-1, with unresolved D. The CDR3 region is CAGNKMNTEAFF. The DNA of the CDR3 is TGTGCCGGAAACAAGATGAACACTGAAGCTTTCTTT.